This note documents a single TCR beta chain sequence. Its antigen remains unidentified. The data were obtained in a study of cytomegalovirus exposure and HLA in healthy donors. General study findings and limits: Using the classifier, cytomegalovirus status was reportedly diagnosed with high specificity and sensitivity. Within an earlier analysis, most TCR beta V segments proved productive either about 87% or about 30% of the time. TRBV6-2, TRBV6-3 and some other V segments were unresolvable in 87-base-pair reads. TCR beta V- and J-gene trimming, according to a later analysis, was linked to a missense DCLRE1C variant.

This CDR3 region has 16 residues. Trimming pared 1 base from V and 4 bases from J, leaving 16 bases between. CDR1 LNHDA and CDR2 SQIVND come from the germline V gene (reference sequence). The PCR made use of 60 Vbeta and 13 Jbeta primers. Profiling relied on immunoSEQ multiplex PCR, and the TCRdb table lists in-frame clones only, not all of them. The repertoire holds under 200,000 clones, more than 65% seen once, with around 6.6% in the top ten. Sequencing was done on a sample of PBMCs. This TCR was recovered from a middle-aged man in good health and CMV-seropositive. This chain connects TRBV19 to TRBJ1-2; the D is unclear. The CDR3 DNA follows: TGTGCCAGTAGTATAGCATCGGGTCCCCAAGGCTATGGCTACACCTTC. Its protein product is CASSIASGPQGYGYTF.